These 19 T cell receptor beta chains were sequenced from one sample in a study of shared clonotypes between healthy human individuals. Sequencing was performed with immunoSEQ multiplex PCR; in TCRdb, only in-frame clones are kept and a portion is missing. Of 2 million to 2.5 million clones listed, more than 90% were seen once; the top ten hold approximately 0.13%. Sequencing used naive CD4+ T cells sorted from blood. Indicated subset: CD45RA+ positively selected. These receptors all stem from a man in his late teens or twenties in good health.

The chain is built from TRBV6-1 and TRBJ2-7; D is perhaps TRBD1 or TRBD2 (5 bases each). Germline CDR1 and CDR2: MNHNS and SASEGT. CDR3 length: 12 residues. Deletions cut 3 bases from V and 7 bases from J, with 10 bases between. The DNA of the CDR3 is TGTGCCAGCAGTGAGCAGGGACGGGAGCAGTACTTC. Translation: CASSEQGREQYF.

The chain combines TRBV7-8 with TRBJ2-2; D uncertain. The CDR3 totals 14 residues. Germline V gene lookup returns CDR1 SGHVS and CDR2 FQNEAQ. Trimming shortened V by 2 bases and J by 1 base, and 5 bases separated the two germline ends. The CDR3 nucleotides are TGTGCCAGCAGCTTACGGCAGAACACCGGGGAGCTGTTTTTT. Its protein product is CASSLRQNTGELFF.

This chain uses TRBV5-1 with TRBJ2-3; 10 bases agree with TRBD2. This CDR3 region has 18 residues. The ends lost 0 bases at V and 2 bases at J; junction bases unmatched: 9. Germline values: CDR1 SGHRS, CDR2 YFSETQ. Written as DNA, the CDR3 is TGCGCCAGCAGCTTGGAAGTCGGGCTAGCGGGGGACACAGATACGCAGTATTTT. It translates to CASSLEVGLAGDTDTQYF.

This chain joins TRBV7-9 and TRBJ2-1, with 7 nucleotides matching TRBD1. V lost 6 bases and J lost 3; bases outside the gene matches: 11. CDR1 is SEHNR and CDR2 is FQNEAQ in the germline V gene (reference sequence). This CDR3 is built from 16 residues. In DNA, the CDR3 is TGTGCCAGCAGTTTTCCTCCAGGGGGACACTACAATGAGCAGTTCTTC. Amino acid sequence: CASSFPPGGHYNEQFF.

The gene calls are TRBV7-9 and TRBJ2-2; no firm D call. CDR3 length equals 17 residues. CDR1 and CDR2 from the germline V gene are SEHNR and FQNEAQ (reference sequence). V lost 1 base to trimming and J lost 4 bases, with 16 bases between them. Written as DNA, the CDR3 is TGTGCCAGCAGCTTAGTGTCAGTTGCCACTGGCACCGGGGAGCTGTTTTTT. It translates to CASSLVSVATGTGELFF.

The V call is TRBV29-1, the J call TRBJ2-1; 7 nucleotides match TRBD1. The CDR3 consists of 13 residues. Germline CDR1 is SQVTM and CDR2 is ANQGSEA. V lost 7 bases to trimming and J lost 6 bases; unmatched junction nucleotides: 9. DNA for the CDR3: TGCAGCGCGAGACAGGGTTCCGGCAATGAGCAGTTCTTC. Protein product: CSARQGSGNEQFF.

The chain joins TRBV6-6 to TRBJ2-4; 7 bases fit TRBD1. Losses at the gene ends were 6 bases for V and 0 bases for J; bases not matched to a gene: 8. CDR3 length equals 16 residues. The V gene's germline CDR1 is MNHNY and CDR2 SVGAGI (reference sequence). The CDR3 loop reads CASSTGAEIAKNIQYF. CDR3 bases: TGTGCCAGCAGCACAGGGGCCGAGATAGCCAAAAACATTCAGTACTTC.

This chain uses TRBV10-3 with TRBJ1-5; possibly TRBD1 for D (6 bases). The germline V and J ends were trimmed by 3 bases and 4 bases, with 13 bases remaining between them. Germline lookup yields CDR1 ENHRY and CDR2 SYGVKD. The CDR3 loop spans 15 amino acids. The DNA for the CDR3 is TGTGCCATCAGTGAAGGGGCAGGGGTAAATCAGCCCCAGCATTTT. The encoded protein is CAISEGAGVNQPQHF.

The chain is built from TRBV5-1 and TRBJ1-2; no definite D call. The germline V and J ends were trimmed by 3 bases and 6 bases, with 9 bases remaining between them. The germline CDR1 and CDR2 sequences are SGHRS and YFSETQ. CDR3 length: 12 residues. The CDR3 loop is CASSSYTDGYTF. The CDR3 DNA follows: TGCGCCAGCAGCTCCTATACCGATGGCTACACCTTC.

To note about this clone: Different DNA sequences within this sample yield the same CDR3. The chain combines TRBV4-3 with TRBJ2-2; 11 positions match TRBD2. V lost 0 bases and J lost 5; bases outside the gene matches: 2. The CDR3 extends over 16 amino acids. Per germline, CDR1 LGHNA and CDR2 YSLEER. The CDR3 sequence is CASSQELAGGTGELFF. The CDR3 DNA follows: TGCGCCAGCAGCCAAGAGCTAGCGGGAGGAACCGGGGAGCTGTTTTTT.

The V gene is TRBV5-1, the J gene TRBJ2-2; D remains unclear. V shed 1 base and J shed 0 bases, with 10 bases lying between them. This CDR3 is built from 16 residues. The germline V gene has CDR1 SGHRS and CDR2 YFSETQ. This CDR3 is CASSLFHISNTGELFF. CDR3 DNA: TGCGCCAGCAGCTTGTTTCACATCTCGAACACCGGGGAGCTGTTTTTT. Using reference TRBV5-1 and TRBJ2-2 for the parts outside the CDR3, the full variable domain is KAGVTQTPRYLIKTRGQQVTLSCSPISGHRSVSWYQQTPGQGLQFLFEYFSETQRNKGNFPGRFSGRQFSNSRSEMNVSTLELGDSALYLCASSLFHISNTGELFFGEGSRLTVL.

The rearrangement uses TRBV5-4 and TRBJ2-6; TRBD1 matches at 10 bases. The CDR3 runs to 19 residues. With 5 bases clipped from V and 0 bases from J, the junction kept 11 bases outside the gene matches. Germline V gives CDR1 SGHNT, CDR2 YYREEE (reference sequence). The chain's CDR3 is CASRNPGQGSLSGANVLTF. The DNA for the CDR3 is TGTGCCAGCAGGAACCCGGGACAGGGGAGTCTCTCTGGGGCCAACGTCCTGACTTTC.

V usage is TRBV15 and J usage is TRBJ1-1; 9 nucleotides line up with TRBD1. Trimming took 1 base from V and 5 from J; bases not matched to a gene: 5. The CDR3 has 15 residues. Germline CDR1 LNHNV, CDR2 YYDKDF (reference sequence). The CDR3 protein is CATSRAGQGKTEAFF. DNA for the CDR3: TGTGCCACCAGCAGAGCGGGACAGGGAAAAACTGAAGCTTTCTTT.

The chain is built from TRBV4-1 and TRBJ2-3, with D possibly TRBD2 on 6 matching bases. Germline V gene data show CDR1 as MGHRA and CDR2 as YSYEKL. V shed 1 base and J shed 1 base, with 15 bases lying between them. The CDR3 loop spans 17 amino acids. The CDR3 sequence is CASSQGPFGGRTDTQYF. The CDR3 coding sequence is TGCGCCAGCAGCCAAGGGCCATTCGGGGGTCGCACAGATACGCAGTATTTT.

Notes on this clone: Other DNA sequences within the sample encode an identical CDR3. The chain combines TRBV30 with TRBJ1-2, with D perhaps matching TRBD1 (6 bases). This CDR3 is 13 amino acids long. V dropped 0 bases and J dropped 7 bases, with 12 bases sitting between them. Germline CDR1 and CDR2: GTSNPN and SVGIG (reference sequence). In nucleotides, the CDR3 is TGTGCCTGGAGTGTACAGGGAGGGCTTGGCTACACCTTC. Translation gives CAWSVQGGLGYTF.

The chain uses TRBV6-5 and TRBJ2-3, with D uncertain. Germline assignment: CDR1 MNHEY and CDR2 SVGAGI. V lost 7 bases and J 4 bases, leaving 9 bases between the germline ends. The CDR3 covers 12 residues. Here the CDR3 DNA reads TGTGCCAGCACCTCGTGGGCAGATACGCAGTATTTT. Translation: CASTSWADTQYF.

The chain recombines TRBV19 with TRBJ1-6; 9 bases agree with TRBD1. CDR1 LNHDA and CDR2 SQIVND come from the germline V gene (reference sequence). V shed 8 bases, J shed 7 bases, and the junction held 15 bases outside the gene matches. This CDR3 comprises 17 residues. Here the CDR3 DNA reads TGTGCCAGTCAAAGGGGCACAGGGGGCGCGGGAAATTCACCCCTCCACTTT. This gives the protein CASQRGTGGAGNSPLHF.

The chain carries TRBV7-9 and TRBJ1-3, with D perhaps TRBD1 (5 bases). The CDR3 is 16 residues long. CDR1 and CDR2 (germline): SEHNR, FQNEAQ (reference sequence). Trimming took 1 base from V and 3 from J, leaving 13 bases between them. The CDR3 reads CASSLVRGISGNTIYF. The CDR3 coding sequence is TGTGCCAGCAGCTTAGTTCGGGGGATAAGTGGAAACACCATATATTTT.

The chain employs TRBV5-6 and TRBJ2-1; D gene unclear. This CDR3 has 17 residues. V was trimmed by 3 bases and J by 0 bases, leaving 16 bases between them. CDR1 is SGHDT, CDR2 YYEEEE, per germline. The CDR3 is CASSSVLNYSSYNEQFF. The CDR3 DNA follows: TGTGCCAGCAGCTCCGTACTAAATTACAGCTCCTACAATGAGCAGTTCTTC. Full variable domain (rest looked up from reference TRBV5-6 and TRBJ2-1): DAGVTQSPTHLIKTRGQQVTLRCSPKSGHDTVSWYQQALGQGPQFIFQYYEEEERQRGNFPDRFSGHQFPNYSSELNVNALLLGDSALYLCASSSVLNYSSYNEQFFGPGTRLTVL.